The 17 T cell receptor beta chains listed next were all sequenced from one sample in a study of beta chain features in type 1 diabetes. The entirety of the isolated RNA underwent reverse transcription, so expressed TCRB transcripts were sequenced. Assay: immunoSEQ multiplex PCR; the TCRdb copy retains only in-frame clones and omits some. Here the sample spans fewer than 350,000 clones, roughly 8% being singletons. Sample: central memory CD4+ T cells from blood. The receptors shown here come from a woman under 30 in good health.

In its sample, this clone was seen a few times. Here the CDR3 DNA reads TGTGCCAGTAGGATCCGTCCAGGGGCGAGGAACACTGAAGCTTTCTTT. Amino acid sequence: CASRIRPGARNTEAFF. The chain uses TRBV19 and TRBJ1-1; the D gene is possibly TRBD1 (6 bases). This CDR3 contains 16 residues. Deletions cut 6 bases from V and 1 base from J, with 18 bases between. Germline CDR1 LNHDA, CDR2 SQIVND (reference sequence).

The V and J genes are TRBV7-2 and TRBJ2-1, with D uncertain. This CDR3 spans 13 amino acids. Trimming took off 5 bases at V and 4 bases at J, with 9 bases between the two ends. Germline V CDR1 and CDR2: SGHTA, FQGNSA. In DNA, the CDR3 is TGTGCCAGCAGCCCTCGACGATACAATGAGCAGTTCTTC. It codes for CASSPRRYNEQFF.

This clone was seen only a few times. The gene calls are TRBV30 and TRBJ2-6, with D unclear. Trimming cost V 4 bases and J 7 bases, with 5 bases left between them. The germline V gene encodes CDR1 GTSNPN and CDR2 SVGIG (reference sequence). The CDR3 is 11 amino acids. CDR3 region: CAWTRANVLTF. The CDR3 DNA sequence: TGTGCCTGGACTAGAGCCAACGTCCTGACTTTC. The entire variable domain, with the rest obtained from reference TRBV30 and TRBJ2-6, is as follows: SQTIHQWPATLVQPVGSPLSLECTVEGTSNPNLYWYRQAAGRGLQLLFYSVGIGQISSEVPQNLSASRPQDRQFILSSKKLLLSDSGFYLCAWTRANVLTFGAGSRLTVL.

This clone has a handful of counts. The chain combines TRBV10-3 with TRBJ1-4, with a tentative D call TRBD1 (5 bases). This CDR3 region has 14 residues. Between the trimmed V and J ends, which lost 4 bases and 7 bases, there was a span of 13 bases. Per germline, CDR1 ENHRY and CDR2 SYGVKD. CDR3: CAISATGTGEKLFF. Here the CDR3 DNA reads TGTGCCATCAGTGCCACCGGGACTGGTGAAAAACTGTTTTTT.

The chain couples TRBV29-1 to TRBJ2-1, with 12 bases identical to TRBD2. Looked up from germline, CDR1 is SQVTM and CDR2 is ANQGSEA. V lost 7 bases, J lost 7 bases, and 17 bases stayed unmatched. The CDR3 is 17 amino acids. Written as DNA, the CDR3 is TGCAGCGCCTCCAATTTGCTAGCGGGGGGGCCGAGGAATGAGCAGTTCTTC. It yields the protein CSASNLLAGGPRNEQFF.

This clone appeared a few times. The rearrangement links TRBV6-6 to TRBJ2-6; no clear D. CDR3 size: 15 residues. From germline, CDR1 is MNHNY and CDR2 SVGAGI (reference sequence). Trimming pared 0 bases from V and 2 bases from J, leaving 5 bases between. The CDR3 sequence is CASSYSGTGANVLTF. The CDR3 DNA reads TGTGCCAGCAGTTACTCAGGGACTGGGGCCAACGTCCTGACTTTC.

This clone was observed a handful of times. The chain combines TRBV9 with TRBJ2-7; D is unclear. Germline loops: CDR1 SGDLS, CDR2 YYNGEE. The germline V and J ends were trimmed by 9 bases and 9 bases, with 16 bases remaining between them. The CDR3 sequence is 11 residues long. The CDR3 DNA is TGTGCCACTCATCCCTCCTGTGTGCAGTACGTC. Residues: CATHPSCVQYV.

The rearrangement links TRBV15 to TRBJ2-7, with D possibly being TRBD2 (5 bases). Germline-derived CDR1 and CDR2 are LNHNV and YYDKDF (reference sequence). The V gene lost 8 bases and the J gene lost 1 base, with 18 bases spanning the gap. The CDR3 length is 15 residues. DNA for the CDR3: TGTGCCACCGCACCTCGAGGGAGTGTATCCTACGAGCAGTACTTC. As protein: CATAPRGSVSYEQYF.

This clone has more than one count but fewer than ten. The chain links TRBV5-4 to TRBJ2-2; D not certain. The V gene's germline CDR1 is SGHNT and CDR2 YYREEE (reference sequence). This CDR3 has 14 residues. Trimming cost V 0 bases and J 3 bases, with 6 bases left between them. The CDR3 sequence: CASSLDTHTGELFF. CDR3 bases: TGTGCCAGCAGCTTGGACACCCACACCGGGGAGCTGTTTTTT.

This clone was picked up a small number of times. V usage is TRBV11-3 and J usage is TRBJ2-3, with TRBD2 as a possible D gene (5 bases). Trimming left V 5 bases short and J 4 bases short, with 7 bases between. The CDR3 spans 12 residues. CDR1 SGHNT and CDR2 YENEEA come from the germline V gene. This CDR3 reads CASSTRADTQYF. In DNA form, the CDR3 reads TGTGCCAGCAGCACTAGAGCAGATACGCAGTATTTT.

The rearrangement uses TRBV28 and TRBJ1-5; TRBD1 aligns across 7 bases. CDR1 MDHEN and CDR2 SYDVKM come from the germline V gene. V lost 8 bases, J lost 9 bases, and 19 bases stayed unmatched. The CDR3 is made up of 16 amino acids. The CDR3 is CASYTGLGRGRRPQHF. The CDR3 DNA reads TGTGCCAGCTATACCGGACTTGGGAGGGGGCGTCGGCCCCAGCATTTT. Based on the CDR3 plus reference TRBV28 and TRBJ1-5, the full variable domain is DVKVTQSSRYLVKRTGEKVFLECVQDMDHENMFWYRQDPGLGLRLIYFSYDVKMKEKGDIPEGYSVSREKKERFSLILESASTNQTSMYLCASYTGLGRGRRPQHFGDGTRLSIL.

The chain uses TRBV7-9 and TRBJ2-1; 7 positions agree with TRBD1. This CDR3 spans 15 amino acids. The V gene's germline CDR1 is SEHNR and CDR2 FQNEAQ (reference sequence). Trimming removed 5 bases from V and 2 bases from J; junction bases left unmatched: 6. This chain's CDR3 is CASSPSQGAYNEQFF. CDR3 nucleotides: TGTGCCAGCAGCCCCAGTCAGGGGGCCTACAATGAGCAGTTCTTC.

The CDR3 DNA is TGCGCCAGCAGCCCAACTAGCGGGAGTAGATACGAGCAGTACTTC. This sequence encodes CASSPTSGSRYEQYF. The rearrangement links TRBV5-1 to TRBJ2-7; 11 bases line up with TRBD2. This CDR3 has 15 amino acids. The V and J ends lost 4 bases and 4 bases, in that order; junction bases with no gene match: 7. Looked up from germline, CDR1 is SGHRS and CDR2 is YFSETQ. Based on the CDR3 plus reference TRBV5-1 and TRBJ2-7, the full variable domain is KAGVTQTPRYLIKTRGQQVTLSCSPISGHRSVSWYQQTPGQGLQFLFEYFSETQRNKGNFPGRFSGRQFSNSRSEMNVSTLELGDSALYLCASSPTSGSRYEQYFGPGTRLTVT.

The CDR3 sequence: CASSSQVGAQETQYF. The CDR3 DNA sequence: TGCGCCAGCAGCTCCCAAGTAGGCGCACAAGAGACCCAGTACTTC. The chain has TRBV5-1 and TRBJ2-5; unclear D gene. The CDR3 extends over 15 amino acids. V gave up 3 bases and J gave up 2 bases, with 14 bases separating them. Germline V gives CDR1 SGHRS, CDR2 YFSETQ.

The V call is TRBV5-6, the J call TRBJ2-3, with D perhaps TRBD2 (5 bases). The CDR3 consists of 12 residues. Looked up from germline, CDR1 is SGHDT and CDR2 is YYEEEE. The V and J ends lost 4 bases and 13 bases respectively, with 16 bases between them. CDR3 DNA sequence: TGTGCCAGCAGCCCCAGAGGAACCGGGGAGTATTTT. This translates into CASSPRGTGEYF.

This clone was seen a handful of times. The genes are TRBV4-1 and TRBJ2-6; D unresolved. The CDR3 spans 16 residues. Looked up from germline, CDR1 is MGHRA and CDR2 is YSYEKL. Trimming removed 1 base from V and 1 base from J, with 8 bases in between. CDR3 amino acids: CASSQVPRSGANVLTF. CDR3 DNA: TGCGCCAGCAGCCAAGTACCCCGGTCTGGGGCCAACGTCCTGACTTTC.

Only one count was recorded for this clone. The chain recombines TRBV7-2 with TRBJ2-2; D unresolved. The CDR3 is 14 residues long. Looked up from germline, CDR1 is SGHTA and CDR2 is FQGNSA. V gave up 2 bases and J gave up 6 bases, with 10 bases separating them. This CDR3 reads CASSLPRSAGELFF. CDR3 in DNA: TGTGCCAGCAGCTTACCTCGTTCGGCCGGGGAGCTGTTTTTT. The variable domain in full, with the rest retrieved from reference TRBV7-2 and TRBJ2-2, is GAGVSQSPSNKVTEKGKDVELRCDPISGHTALYWYRQSLGQGLEFLIYFQGNSAPDKSGLPSDRFSAERTGGSVSTLTIQRTQQEDSAVYLCASSLPRSAGELFFGEGSRLTVL.